A selection of T cell receptor beta chains follows, all from one sample in a study of blood T cell repertoires in COVID-19. The protocol was immunoSEQ multiplex PCR, while the TCRdb copy is restricted to in-frame clones and leaves out a portion. The sample consists of a few hundred thousand clones, around 89% of them appearing once. Sequencing was carried out using peripheral blood. These receptors all stem from a young woman with COVID-19, enrolled during active disease. The CDR3 runs from the conserved cysteine through the conserved F or W. The D gene is left open where the match is weak. Size values are once, few and many counts, or a class for expanded clones, and some rows have none.

j_call: TRBJ2-1
clone_size: .
v_call: TRBV11-3
d_call: .
cdr3_aa: CASSFSRDGSEQFF
cdr3_nt: TGTGCCAGCAGCTTCAGCAGGGACGGGAGTGAGCAGTTCTTC

j_call: TRBJ2-1
clone_size: .
v_call: TRBV7-2
d_call: .
cdr3_aa: CASSPGGLGEQFF
cdr3_nt: TGTGCCAGCAGCCCCGGGGGGCTGGGTGAGCAGTTCTTC

j_call: TRBJ1-4
clone_size: .
v_call: TRBV28
d_call: .
cdr3_aa: CASSSLYGGTRGLNEKLFF
cdr3_nt: TGTGCCAGCAGTTCCCTCTATGGGGGGACTCGCGGGCTAAATGAAAAACTGTTTTTT

j_call: TRBJ2-3
clone_size: .
v_call: TRBV3-1/TRBV3-2
d_call: TRBD2
cdr3_aa: CASSPRTSGRLGSTDTQYF
cdr3_nt: TGTGCCAGCAGCCCTCGGACTAGCGGGAGATTAGGGAGCACAGATACGCAGTATTTT

j_call: TRBJ2-7
clone_size: .
v_call: TRBV3-1/TRBV3-2
d_call: TRBD1
cdr3_aa: CASSLGTGGVDKQYF
cdr3_nt: TGTGCCAGCAGCCTAGGGACAGGGGGCGTGGACAAGCAGTACTTC

j_call: TRBJ1-1
clone_size: .
v_call: TRBV30
d_call: .
cdr3_aa: CARVGQIEAFF
cdr3_nt: TGTGCCAGAGTAGGACAAATTGAAGCTTTCTTT

j_call: TRBJ1-5
clone_size: .
v_call: TRBV19
d_call: TRBD1
cdr3_aa: CASGQGHNQPQHF
cdr3_nt: TGTGCCAGCGGACAGGGTCACAATCAGCCCCAGCATTTT

j_call: TRBJ2-3
clone_size: .
v_call: TRBV7-2
d_call: TRBD1
cdr3_aa: CASSPGQGGTDTQYF
cdr3_nt: TGTGCCAGCAGCCCGGGACAGGGGGGCACAGATACGCAGTATTTT

j_call: TRBJ2-2
clone_size: once
v_call: TRBV4-3
d_call: .
cdr3_aa: CASNWAGGTGELFF
cdr3_nt: TGCGCCAGCAATTGGGCTGGAGGGACCGGGGAGCTGTTTTTT

j_call: TRBJ1-2
clone_size: .
v_call: TRBV4-1
d_call: TRBD1
cdr3_aa: CASSQADRGLYGYTF
cdr3_nt: TGCGCCAGCAGCCAAGCGGACAGGGGGCTCTATGGCTACACCTTC

j_call: TRBJ1-2
clone_size: .
v_call: TRBV18
d_call: .
cdr3_aa: CASSESEVGYTF
cdr3_nt: TGTGCCAGCTCCGAGTCCGAGGTCGGCTACACCTTC

j_call: TRBJ2-1
clone_size: .
v_call: TRBV7-2
d_call: .
cdr3_aa: CASSLAGGSLGNEQFF
cdr3_nt: TGTGCCAGCAGCTTAGCCGGCGGAAGTTTGGGCAATGAGCAGTTCTTC

j_call: TRBJ1-2
clone_size: .
v_call: TRBV19
d_call: TRBD1
cdr3_aa: CASSEQGTTNYGYTF
cdr3_nt: TGTGCCAGTAGCGAACAGGGGACCACTAACTATGGCTACACCTTC

j_call: TRBJ1-2
clone_size: .
v_call: TRBV15
d_call: TRBD1
cdr3_aa: CATSRGQGDLYGYTF
cdr3_nt: TGTGCCACCAGCAGAGGACAGGGAGACTTATATGGCTACACCTTC

j_call: TRBJ1-6
clone_size: few
v_call: TRBV5-5
d_call: .
cdr3_aa: CASSLAGDAPLHF
cdr3_nt: TGTGCCAGCAGCTTGGCAGGGGATGCACCCCTCCACTTT

j_call: TRBJ1-2
clone_size: .
v_call: TRBV7-2
d_call: TRBD1
cdr3_aa: CASSLGTGGGYGYTF
cdr3_nt: TGTGCCAGCAGCTTAGGGACAGGGGGAGGGTATGGCTACACCTTC

j_call: TRBJ1-5
clone_size: .
v_call: TRBV27
d_call: TRBD1
cdr3_aa: CASSLGDSTGNQPQHF
cdr3_nt: TGTGCCAGCAGTTTGGGGGACAGCACAGGCAATCAGCCCCAGCATTTT

j_call: TRBJ2-6
clone_size: .
v_call: TRBV24-1
d_call: TRBD1
cdr3_aa: CATQGAGANVLTF
cdr3_nt: TGTGCCACTCAGGGGGCTGGGGCCAACGTCCTGACTTTC

j_call: TRBJ2-3
clone_size: .
v_call: TRBV7-6
d_call: .
cdr3_aa: CASSPLGGPSDHTDTQYF
cdr3_nt: TGTGCCAGCAGCCCCCTGGGGGGACCTTCAGATCACACAGATACGCAGTATTTT

j_call: TRBJ2-7
clone_size: .
v_call: TRBV19
d_call: TRBD1
cdr3_aa: CASSIATGEYEQYF
cdr3_nt: TGTGCCAGTAGTATCGCGACAGGGGAGTACGAGCAGTACTTC

j_call: TRBJ2-7
clone_size: .
v_call: TRBV28
d_call: .
cdr3_aa: CASSPFRGSYEQYF
cdr3_nt: TGTGCCAGCAGTCCCTTCAGGGGCTCCTACGAGCAGTACTTC

j_call: TRBJ2-4
clone_size: once
v_call: TRBV7-9
d_call: .
cdr3_aa: CASSSSLTTGVKNIQYF
cdr3_nt: TGTGCCAGCAGCTCCTCTCTAACCACGGGGGTCAAAAACATTCAGTACTTC

j_call: TRBJ1-1
clone_size: .
v_call: TRBV4-3
d_call: .
cdr3_aa: CASSQEQGRTEAFF
cdr3_nt: TGCGCCAGCAGCCAAGAACAGGGTCGAACTGAAGCTTTCTTT

j_call: TRBJ2-5
clone_size: .
v_call: TRBV7-9
d_call: .
cdr3_aa: CASSPAGNRETQYF
cdr3_nt: TGTGCCAGCAGCCCCGCCGGGAATAGAGAGACCCAGTACTTC

j_call: TRBJ2-1
clone_size: .
v_call: TRBV11-3
d_call: TRBD2
cdr3_aa: CASSPLAGAVNEQFF
cdr3_nt: TGTGCCAGCAGCCCGCTAGCGGGAGCGGTAAATGAGCAGTTCTTC

j_call: TRBJ1-1
clone_size: .
v_call: TRBV19
d_call: .
cdr3_aa: CASSDRPNTEAFF
cdr3_nt: TGTGCCAGTAGCGACAGGCCGAACACTGAAGCTTTCTTT

j_call: TRBJ1-2
clone_size: .
v_call: TRBV10-3
d_call: TRBD1
cdr3_aa: CAISESRGTGGEGYTF
cdr3_nt: TGTGCCATCAGTGAGTCTAGGGGGACAGGGGGCGAAGGCTACACCTTC

j_call: TRBJ2-1
clone_size: once
v_call: TRBV12-3/TRBV12-4
d_call: TRBD2
cdr3_aa: CASGLAGGEQFF
cdr3_nt: TGTGCCAGTGGACTAGCGGGAGGGGAGCAGTTCTTC

j_call: TRBJ1-2
clone_size: .
v_call: TRBV19
d_call: .
cdr3_aa: CATQDDRLFYGYTF
cdr3_nt: TGTGCCACCCAGGACGACAGGTTATTCTATGGCTACACCTTC

j_call: TRBJ2-7
clone_size: .
v_call: TRBV19
d_call: TRBD1
cdr3_aa: CASSSRDRRPYEQYF
cdr3_nt: TGTGCCAGTAGTTCCCGGGACAGGCGGCCCTACGAGCAGTACTTC

j_call: TRBJ1-4
clone_size: .
v_call: TRBV5-1
d_call: .
cdr3_aa: CASSLGTGTRYNEKLFF
cdr3_nt: TGCGCCAGCAGCTTGGGAACCGGGACAAGGTATAATGAAAAACTGTTTTTT

j_call: TRBJ2-1
clone_size: .
v_call: TRBV7-9
d_call: TRBD2
cdr3_aa: CASSSMTSGSLREQFF
cdr3_nt: TGTGCCAGCAGCTCCATGACTAGCGGGAGTCTCCGTGAGCAGTTCTTC

j_call: TRBJ2-5
clone_size: .
v_call: TRBV28
d_call: TRBD2
cdr3_aa: CASSLGRRTSGVRKTQYF
cdr3_nt: TGTGCCAGCAGTTTAGGCCGACGGACTAGCGGGGTAAGGAAGACCCAGTACTTC

j_call: TRBJ2-1
clone_size: .
v_call: TRBV27
d_call: TRBD2
cdr3_aa: CASSPQRGGSSYNEQFF
cdr3_nt: TGTGCCAGCAGCCCCCAGCGGGGGGGCTCGTCCTACAATGAGCAGTTCTTC

j_call: TRBJ2-5
clone_size: once
v_call: TRBV7-6
d_call: TRBD2
cdr3_aa: CASSLAASGGIGRQETQYF
cdr3_nt: TGTGCCAGCAGCTTAGCGGCTAGCGGGGGGATTGGGCGACAAGAGACCCAGTACTTC

j_call: TRBJ2-5
clone_size: .
v_call: TRBV3-1/TRBV3-2
d_call: TRBD2
cdr3_aa: CASSRIAGRETQYF
cdr3_nt: TGTGCCAGCAGCCGTATAGCGGGGAGAGAGACCCAGTACTTC

j_call: TRBJ1-6
clone_size: .
v_call: TRBV19
d_call: .
cdr3_aa: CASGRSYNSPLHF
cdr3_nt: TGTGCCAGTGGGCGCTCCTATAATTCACCCCTCCACTTT

j_call: TRBJ1-4
clone_size: .
v_call: TRBV5-4
d_call: TRBD1
cdr3_aa: CASSSHTGTENEKLFF
cdr3_nt: TGTGCCAGCAGCTCCCACACCGGGACAGAGAATGAAAAACTGTTTTTT

j_call: TRBJ2-2
clone_size: .
v_call: TRBV11-2
d_call: .
cdr3_aa: CASSFHGGTNTGELFF
cdr3_nt: TGTGCCAGCAGTTTTCACGGGGGAACGAACACCGGGGAGCTGTTTTTT

j_call: TRBJ1-2
clone_size: .
v_call: TRBV19
d_call: .
cdr3_aa: CASSMGWGYTF
cdr3_nt: TGTGCCAGTAGTATGGGCTGGGGCTACACCTTC

j_call: TRBJ1-1
clone_size: .
v_call: TRBV2
d_call: .
cdr3_aa: CASSTDTNTEAFF
cdr3_nt: TGTGCCAGCAGCACCGACACGAACACTGAAGCTTTCTTT

j_call: TRBJ2-3
clone_size: .
v_call: TRBV6-2/TRBV6-3
d_call: TRBD2
cdr3_aa: CASSRLAVYSTDTQYF
cdr3_nt: TGTGCCAGCAGCCGACTAGCGGTCTATAGCACAGATACGCAGTATTTT

j_call: TRBJ2-3
clone_size: .
v_call: TRBV5-8
d_call: TRBD2
cdr3_aa: CASSFDGTSPPDTQYF
cdr3_nt: TGTGCCAGCAGCTTTGACGGGACTAGCCCGCCAGATACGCAGTATTTT

j_call: TRBJ1-2
clone_size: .
v_call: TRBV2
d_call: .
cdr3_aa: CASSEAGRGLDNYGYTF
cdr3_nt: TGTGCCAGCAGTGAAGCGGGAAGGGGTCTTGATAACTATGGCTACACCTTC

j_call: TRBJ2-1
clone_size: .
v_call: TRBV5-1
d_call: TRBD2
cdr3_aa: CASRTLAGVGNEQFF
cdr3_nt: TGCGCCAGCAGGACACTAGCGGGAGTTGGTAATGAGCAGTTCTTC

j_call: TRBJ2-3
clone_size: .
v_call: TRBV30
d_call: .
cdr3_aa: CAWIRAEWALTQDTQYF
cdr3_nt: TGTGCCTGGATCAGGGCGGAGTGGGCTTTGACACAAGATACGCAGTATTTT

j_call: TRBJ2-3
clone_size: once
v_call: TRBV6-5
d_call: TRBD1
cdr3_aa: CARRTGGADTQYF
cdr3_nt: TGTGCCAGACGGACAGGGGGGGCAGATACGCAGTATTTT

j_call: TRBJ1-1
clone_size: .
v_call: TRBV4-1
d_call: TRBD1
cdr3_aa: CASSRQGDTEAFF
cdr3_nt: TGCGCCAGCAGTCGGCAGGGGGACACTGAAGCTTTCTTT

j_call: TRBJ1-6
clone_size: once
v_call: TRBV7-9
d_call: TRBD1
cdr3_aa: CASSRDRPDSPLHF
cdr3_nt: TGTGCCAGCAGCCGGGACAGACCTGATTCACCCCTCCACTTT

j_call: TRBJ1-5
clone_size: once
v_call: TRBV28
d_call: .
cdr3_aa: CASSLAGLGRAPQHF
cdr3_nt: TGTGCCAGTTCCCTGGCGGGACTCGGACGCGCCCCCCAGCATTTT

j_call: TRBJ2-4
clone_size: .
v_call: TRBV27
d_call: TRBD1
cdr3_aa: CASSLGQGKNIQYF
cdr3_nt: TGTGCCAGCAGTTTAGGACAGGGGAAAAACATTCAGTACTTC

j_call: TRBJ2-7
clone_size: .
v_call: TRBV12-3/TRBV12-4
d_call: .
cdr3_aa: CASSSSDIFEQYF
cdr3_nt: TGTGCCAGCAGTTCCTCAGATATTTTCGAGCAGTACTTC

j_call: TRBJ2-5
clone_size: .
v_call: TRBV11-2
d_call: TRBD2
cdr3_aa: CASSFGTSGPQETQYF
cdr3_nt: TGTGCCAGCAGTTTTGGGACTAGCGGGCCCCAAGAGACCCAGTACTTC

j_call: TRBJ1-5
clone_size: .
v_call: TRBV19
d_call: .
cdr3_aa: CASSMGTLRNQPQHF
cdr3_nt: TGTGCCAGTAGTATGGGGACATTGCGCAATCAGCCCCAGCATTTT

j_call: TRBJ1-4
clone_size: .
v_call: TRBV5-1
d_call: .
cdr3_aa: CASSLVPETNEKLFF
cdr3_nt: TGCGCCAGCAGCTTGGTGCCAGAAACGAATGAAAAACTGTTTTTT

j_call: TRBJ2-3
clone_size: .
v_call: TRBV4-3
d_call: TRBD2
cdr3_aa: CASSQAPGGPTYTQYF
cdr3_nt: TGCGCCAGCAGCCAAGCTCCGGGAGGCCCCACATATACGCAGTATTTT

j_call: TRBJ2-1
clone_size: .
v_call: TRBV5-1
d_call: TRBD2
cdr3_aa: CASRPRASGRDNEQFF
cdr3_nt: TGCGCCAGCAGACCAAGGGCTAGCGGGAGGGACAATGAGCAGTTCTTC

j_call: TRBJ1-2
clone_size: .
v_call: TRBV24-1
d_call: TRBD1
cdr3_aa: CATSDGTGVYYGYTF
cdr3_nt: TGTGCCACCAGTGATGGGACAGGGGTTTACTATGGCTACACCTTC